This record covers a single T cell receptor beta chain. Germline CDR1 and CDR2: DFQATT and SNEGSKA (reference sequence). V lost 0 bases, J lost 1 base, and 4 bases stayed unmatched. CDR3 length: 15 residues. These data come from a study of CD8 T cells in ankylosing spondylitis. Scientists made TCR beta libraries using quantitative 5'-RACE with molecular barcodes. In TCRdb, the 5' RACE reads were re-called with MiXCR into one record per CDR3 protein. Of about 130,000 distinct CDR3 sequences listed, roughly an eighth are singletons. The TCR originated in a female donor with ankylosing spondylitis or in good health (not recorded which). The chain joins TRBV20-1 to TRBJ1-1, with 8 bases lining up with TRBD1. Material for sequencing was blood, either unsorted or a sorted T cell fraction (not recorded which). Written as DNA, the CDR3 is TGCAGTGCTAGAGATCAAGGACAGGGGAACACTGAAGCTTTCTTT. It translates to CSARDQGQGNTEAFF.